Here is one T cell receptor (beta chain) with its context. No antigen is known for it. UMIs with a 6-nucleotide sample barcode were added by template switching. TCRdb derives one entry per CDR3 protein from the 5' RACE reads, leaving out DNA. This listing includes approximately 150,000 distinct CDR3 sequences. These data belong to a study of monozygotic twins with inflammatory bowel disease. Whole-study findings and limits: Patient repertoire variability may have increased through differing immunosuppressive treatments.

Someone took an approximately 2.5 ml blood sample from each of the donors. From germline, CDR1 is SGHTA and CDR2 FQGNSA. This CDR3 comprises 17 residues. The gene calls are TRBV7-2 and TRBJ2-1; TCRdb calls TRBD1, which cannot be checked without DNA. Sequenced material: blood. This sequence was found in a human donor with ulcerative colitis or Crohn's disease, or a healthy co-twin of an affected twin (not recorded which). The chain's CDR3 is CASSRITGASSYNEQFF.